The following is a T cell receptor (beta chain) sequence with its context. No antigen is known for it. The data belong to a study of T cell responses to AZD1222 COVID-19 vaccine. Regarding the study as a whole: Donor demographics were predominantly white British with a female majority; clonal diversity may be underestimated. Mapped onto spike, vaccine-associated CD4 TCRs spanned it and were dominant at 160-218 and 743-854.

CDR1 and CDR2 from the germline V gene are SGHAT and FQDESV (reference sequence). The CDR3 extends over 16 amino acids. Trimming took 6 bases from V and 0 from J, leaving 15 bases between them. Produced via immunoSEQ multiplex PCR; TCRdb's table is partial and in-frame only. This repertoire shows 120,000 to 150,000 clones, around 90% found once; its top ten account for around 5%. V gene TRBV11-1 combines with J gene TRBJ1-3; D is undetermined. The source is an adult who received the MenACWY meningococcal vaccine as a control. Here the sequenced sample was peripheral blood, taken 28 days after the second dose of the MenACWY control vaccine. The CDR3 region is CASRDGGRSSGNTIYF. Here the CDR3 DNA reads TGTGCCAGCAGGGATGGCGGCCGGAGCTCTGGAAACACCATATATTTT.